Listed here are 29 T cell receptor beta chains from one sample, sequenced in a study of blood T cell repertoires in COVID-19 (dated by TCRdb to 2018 to 2021). The library relied on the immunoSEQ multiplex PCR assay. In TCRdb, the immuneACCESS table is reduced to in-frame sequences with V and J assigned. These tables do not hold every clone; where another copy was compared, an unresolved V gene accounts for under half, and the others remain unexplained. In this sample the table shows about 74,000 clones, about nine tenths of which occur a single time. Jointly, the top ten make up 1% of the sample. Material for sequencing was peripheral blood. The source of these receptors is a woman between 45 and 65 years old in a cohort sampled during active COVID-19.

The DNA for the CDR3 is TGTGCCAGCAGCGTAGCGACCCAGGATTACAATGAGCAGTTCTTC. The encoded protein is CASSVATQDYNEQFF. The rearrangement joins TRBV9 to TRBJ2-1; D not resolved. The CDR3 sequence is 15 residues long. In germline, CDR1 is SGDLS, CDR2 YYNGEE. V was clipped by 0 bases and J by 4 bases, with 11 bases between them.

This chain joins TRBV6-6 and TRBJ1-5, with D tentatively TRBD1 (6 bases). The CDR3 is made up of 13 amino acids. Per germline, CDR1 MNHNY and CDR2 SVGAGI (reference sequence). Trimming took 6 bases from V and 7 from J, leaving 13 bases between them. The CDR3 reads CASRTTGNQPQHF. In nucleotides, the CDR3 is TGTGCCAGCAGGACAACAGGGAACCAGCCCCAGCATTTT.

The chain links TRBV27 to TRBJ2-7; 16 nucleotides agree with TRBD2. V gave up 5 bases and J gave up 2 bases; unmatched junction bases: 6. Germline loops: CDR1 MNHEY, CDR2 SMNVEV (reference sequence). The CDR3 runs 17 residues. CDR3 protein: CASSQGLAGGRAYEQYF. In DNA form, the CDR3 reads TGTGCCAGCAGTCAGGGACTAGCGGGAGGGCGGGCCTACGAGCAGTACTTC.

The rearrangement links TRBV27 to TRBJ2-7, with TRBD2 as a possible D gene (7 bases). The CDR3 is made up of 10 amino acids. Trimming stripped 9 bases from V and 6 bases from J, with 9 bases between. Germline V gene lookup returns CDR1 MNHEY and CDR2 SMNVEV (reference sequence). CDR3 in DNA: TGTGCCAGAGGGGGGGGCGAGCAGTACTTC. This codes for CARGGGEQYF.

The chain joins TRBV10-3 to TRBJ2-7, with D perhaps matching TRBD1 (5 bases). Per germline, CDR1 ENHRY and CDR2 SYGVKD. The germline V and J ends were trimmed by 3 bases and 5 bases, with 14 bases remaining between them. CDR3 length equals 14 residues. This chain's CDR3 is CAISERQGYHEQYF. Here the CDR3 DNA reads TGTGCCATCAGTGAACGGCAGGGCTACCACGAGCAGTACTTC.

This clone was recorded once. The J gene is TRBJ1-2, the V gene TRBV18; the D gene is possibly TRBD1 (6 bases). Trimming took 3 bases from V and 7 from J, leaving 27 bases between them. The CDR3 has 18 amino acids. Looked up from germline, CDR1 is KGHSH and CDR2 is LQKENI. This CDR3 is CASSPLGQSSSKESGYTF. The CDR3 nucleotides read TGTGCCAGCTCACCCCTCGGACAGAGCTCCTCGAAGGAAAGTGGCTACACCTTC.

The gene calls are TRBV11-2 and TRBJ1-1, with D maybe TRBD1 (6 bases). Trimming removed 3 bases from V and 0 bases from J, with 17 bases in between. Germline values: CDR1 SGHAT, CDR2 FQNNGV. The CDR3 length is 17 residues. This CDR3 reads CASSFGGVGPLNTEAFF. The CDR3 DNA reads as TGTGCCAGCAGCTTTGGGGGCGTCGGGCCACTGAACACTGAAGCTTTCTTT. Supplemented by reference TRBV11-2 and TRBJ1-1, the full variable domain reads EAGVAQSPRYKIIEKRQSVAFWCNPISGHATLYWYQQILGQGPKLLIQFQNNGVVDDSQLPKDRFSAERLKGVDSTLKIQPAKLEDSAVYLCASSFGGVGPLNTEAFFGQGTRLTVV.

The gene calls are TRBV9 and TRBJ2-2; D not resolved. From germline, CDR1 is SGDLS and CDR2 YYNGEE. The V end was cut by 1 base, the J end by 1 base, with 5 bases between. CDR3 length: 14 amino acids. The CDR3 DNA sequence: TGTGCCAGCAGCGTACAAATGAACACCGGGGAGCTGTTTTTT. Amino acid sequence: CASSVQMNTGELFF.

The chain carries TRBV29-1 and TRBJ2-1; 7 nucleotides align to TRBD2. The CDR3 has 16 residues. Germline V lookup: CDR1 SQVTM, CDR2 ANQGSEA. J was trimmed by 0 bases and V by 6 bases; bases with no gene match: 11. The CDR3 coding sequence is TGCAGCGTAGACTCACGGCGGGGGAGCTCCTACAATGAGCAGTTCTTC. It codes for CSVDSRRGSSYNEQFF.

The V gene is TRBV10-3, the J gene TRBJ1-2; the D gene is possibly TRBD1 (6 bases). V was shortened by 4 bases and J by 8 bases, with 20 bases between the two germline ends. Germline CDR1 and CDR2: ENHRY and SYGVKD. The CDR3 extends over 15 amino acids. Here the CDR3 DNA reads TGTGCCATCAGTGTTCAGGGAGGGGGTAGATGGGGCTACACCTTC. It encodes CAISVQGGGRWGYTF.

V gene TRBV11-3 combines with J gene TRBJ2-7; 14 nucleotides agree with TRBD2. V was clipped by 5 bases and J by 6 bases; unmatched bases: 6. The germline gives CDR1 SGHNT, CDR2 YENEEA. This CDR3 region has 15 residues. The CDR3 loop is CASSQGLAGESEQYF. In nucleotides, the CDR3 is TGTGCCAGCAGCCAGGGACTAGCGGGAGAAAGCGAGCAGTACTTC.

This clone was seen just once. This chain uses TRBV9 with TRBJ2-7; 9 bases align to TRBD2. CDR1 and CDR2 (germline): SGDLS, YYNGEE. Germline trimming cut 2 bases from V and 3 bases from J; bases unmatched to any gene: 3. The CDR3 is made up of 14 amino acids. CDR3 nucleotides: TGTGCCAGCAGCGTGGGGCGGGAGGGCTACGAGCAGTACTTC. It is translated as CASSVGREGYEQYF.

V usage is TRBV24-1 and J usage is TRBJ2-2; TRBD1 agrees at 8 bases. The germline V gene has CDR1 KGHDR and CDR2 SFDVKD. V shed 5 bases, J shed 6 bases, and the junction held 13 bases outside the gene matches. This CDR3 contains 17 residues. CDR3 in DNA: TGTGCCACCAGTGCGCCGGACAGGGTCAGAAGTGCCGGGGAGCTGTTTTTT. Translation: CATSAPDRVRSAGELFF.

The chain joins TRBV30 to TRBJ1-5, with a possible D match to TRBD1 (6 bases). V was trimmed by 2 bases and J by 7 bases, leaving 18 bases between them. Germline-derived CDR1 and CDR2 are GTSNPN and SVGIG (reference sequence). CDR3 length equals 15 residues. The CDR3 here is CAWSLGGIRGQPQHF. The DNA for the CDR3 is TGTGCCTGGAGTCTAGGGGGTATAAGGGGACAGCCCCAGCATTTT. The variable domain in full, with the rest retrieved from reference TRBV30 and TRBJ1-5, is SQTIHQWPATLVQPVGSPLSLECTVEGTSNPNLYWYRQAAGRGLQLLFYSVGIGQISSEVPQNLSASRPQDRQFILSSKKLLLSDSGFYLCAWSLGGIRGQPQHFGDGTRLSIL.

CDR3 DNA sequence: TGTGCCAGCACCGGGGGGGGGACCGGGGAGCTGTTTTTT. It is translated as CASTGGGTGELFF. The chain has TRBV28 and TRBJ2-2; 8 nucleotides match TRBD2. J lost 5 bases, V lost 7 bases, and 3 bases had no gene match. The CDR3 is made up of 13 amino acids. In germline, CDR1 is MDHEN, CDR2 SYDVKM.

This rearrangement joins TRBV11-2 to TRBJ2-3; 10 bases align to TRBD2. V was clipped by 5 bases and J by 5 bases; unmatched bases: 7. Per the germline V gene, CDR1 is SGHAT and CDR2 is FQNNGV. CDR3 length: 15 amino acids. This CDR3 reads CASSETSGKVDTQYF. The CDR3 nucleotides read TGTGCCAGCAGCGAAACTAGCGGGAAAGTAGATACGCAGTATTTT.

V gene TRBV11-2 combines with J gene TRBJ2-3, with 7 bases fitting TRBD2. This CDR3 has 16 amino acids. V dropped 3 bases and J dropped 2; count of bases not matched to a gene: 8. Germline values: CDR1 SGHAT, CDR2 FQNNGV. The DNA of the CDR3 is TGTGCCAGCAGCTTTGAGGCGGGAGATAACACAGATACGCAGTATTTT. It codes for CASSFEAGDNTDTQYF.

The chain links TRBV11-2 to TRBJ2-7; the match to TRBD2 covers 8 bases. Germline V gene sequence: CDR1 SGHAT, CDR2 FQNNGV. CDR3 length equals 15 residues. The J segment lost 0 bases and the V segment lost 5 bases, leaving 6 bases of the junction unmatched. Here the CDR3 reads CASSLGSGSSYEQYF. DNA for the CDR3: TGTGCCAGCAGCCTCGGAAGCGGGAGCTCCTACGAGCAGTACTTC. Full variable domain (rest looked up from reference TRBV11-2 and TRBJ2-7): EAGVAQSPRYKIIEKRQSVAFWCNPISGHATLYWYQQILGQGPKLLIQFQNNGVVDDSQLPKDRFSAERLKGVDSTLKIQPAKLEDSAVYLCASSLGSGSSYEQYFGPGTRLTVT.

The V call is TRBV2, the J call TRBJ2-3; TRBD1 matches at 11 bases. The length of the CDR3 is 14 residues. Germline V gene lookup returns CDR1 SNHLY and CDR2 FYNNEI. Trimming cost V 4 bases and J 6 bases; bases outside gene matches: 3. The CDR3 region is CASSADRGPDTQYF. As DNA, the CDR3 is TGTGCCAGCAGTGCGGACAGGGGGCCCGATACGCAGTATTTT.

The CDR3 sequence is CASSLRTGDGLVSGELFF. CDR3 nucleotide sequence: TGTGCCAGCAGCCTTCGGACAGGGGACGGGTTAGTCTCCGGGGAGCTGTTTTTT. The V gene is TRBV4-2, the J gene TRBJ2-2, with TRBD1 identical over 9 bases. The CDR3 loop spans 18 amino acids. V shed 4 bases, J shed 6 bases, and the junction held 15 bases outside the gene matches. The germline CDR1 and CDR2 sequences are LGHNA and YNFKEQ.

CDR3 in DNA: TGTGCCAGCAGCTTAATCGATCTGGAGGGGGCGAGTGAAAAACTGTTTTTT. Translation gives CASSLIDLEGASEKLFF. The chain carries TRBV7-6 and TRBJ1-4; 7 bases are shared with TRBD1. The CDR3 totals 17 residues. Per germline, CDR1 SGHVS and CDR2 FNYEAQ. Trimming cost V 2 bases and J 7 bases; bases outside gene matches: 13.

The CDR3 protein is CAISEGGKQYF. In DNA, the CDR3 is TGTGCCATCAGTGAGGGCGGGAAGCAGTACTTC. The V gene is TRBV10-3, the J gene TRBJ2-7, with D perhaps matching TRBD2 (6 bases). Germline V gene lookup returns CDR1 ENHRY and CDR2 SYGVKD. The CDR3 extends over 11 amino acids. The ends were cut back, 2 bases at V and 8 bases at J, with 7 bases in the middle.

This sequence joins TRBV19 and TRBJ1-5; 8 bases map to TRBD1. The V and J ends lost 5 bases and 4 bases, in that order; junction bases with no gene match: 4. This CDR3 contains 14 residues. Germline assignment: CDR1 LNHDA and CDR2 SQIVND (reference sequence). This CDR3 reads CASSGTGRNQPQHF. The DNA of the CDR3 is TGTGCCAGTAGTGGGACAGGACGAAATCAGCCCCAGCATTTT.

The rearrangement links TRBV7-9 to TRBJ2-1; D remains unclear. CDR3 size: 18 residues. The V end was cut by 1 base, the J end by 0 bases, with 16 bases between. In germline, CDR1 is SEHNR, CDR2 FQNEAQ (reference sequence). CDR3 coding DNA: TGTGCCAGCAGCTTAGGTCATCCGAGCGAGGCCTCCTACAATGAGCAGTTCTTC. It is translated as CASSLGHPSEASYNEQFF. The variable domain in full, with the rest retrieved from reference TRBV7-9 and TRBJ2-1, is DTGVSQNPRHKITKRGQNVTFRCDPISEHNRLYWYRQTLGQGPEFLTYFQNEAQLEKSRLLSDRFSAERPKGSFSTLEIQRTEQGDSAMYLCASSLGHPSEASYNEQFFGPGTRLTVL.

The chain combines TRBV4-1 with TRBJ1-2; no reliable D call. CDR1 is MGHRA, CDR2 YSYEKL, per germline. There are 13 residues in the CDR3. V lost 1 base and J 8 bases, leaving 11 bases between the germline ends. The CDR3 loop reads CASSQGLREGYTF. Here the CDR3 DNA reads TGCGCCAGCAGCCAAGGACTTAGGGAGGGCTACACCTTC.

With regard to this clone: The junction does not match germline at one end; this may be a read error. The chain combines TRBV19 with TRBJ2-1; 10 bases are a match to TRBD2. The CDR3 contains 15 residues. Germline CDR1 is LNHDA and CDR2 is SQIVND (reference sequence). The chain's CDR3 is CASRIAGGFYNEQFF. The CDR3 nucleotides read TGTGCCAGTAGAATAGCGGGAGGCTTCTACAATGAGCAGTTCTTC.

This chain joins TRBV28 and TRBJ2-3, with D maybe TRBD2 (5 bases). The length of the CDR3 is 13 residues. The V gene's germline CDR1 is MDHEN and CDR2 SYDVKM. The ends were cut back, 11 bases at V and 0 bases at J, with 12 bases in the middle. In DNA, the CDR3 is TGTGCCCTTTGGGAGCCTAGCACAGATACGCAGTATTTT. Residues: CALWEPSTDTQYF.

The CDR3 DNA follows: TGTGCCAGCAGACATACAGGGCTAAATCAGCCCCAGCATTTT. Residues: CASRHTGLNQPQHF. The chain is built from TRBV6-5 and TRBJ1-5; maybe TRBD1 (6 bases). The CDR3 length is 14 residues. Germline-derived CDR1 and CDR2 are MNHEY and SVGAGI. The V end lost 6 bases, the J end lost 4 bases, and 13 bases lay between the germline ends.

The rearrangement joins TRBV23-1 to TRBJ1-4; 8 nucleotides align to TRBD1. TRBV23-1 carries the ORF label, with uncertain function. With 4 bases clipped from V and 8 bases from J, the junction kept 12 bases outside the gene matches. This CDR3 has 16 amino acids. CDR3 in amino acids: CASSPQGARFLEKLFF. DNA of the CDR3: TGCGCCAGCAGTCCCCAGGGGGCGCGGTTTTTGGAAAAACTGTTTTTT.